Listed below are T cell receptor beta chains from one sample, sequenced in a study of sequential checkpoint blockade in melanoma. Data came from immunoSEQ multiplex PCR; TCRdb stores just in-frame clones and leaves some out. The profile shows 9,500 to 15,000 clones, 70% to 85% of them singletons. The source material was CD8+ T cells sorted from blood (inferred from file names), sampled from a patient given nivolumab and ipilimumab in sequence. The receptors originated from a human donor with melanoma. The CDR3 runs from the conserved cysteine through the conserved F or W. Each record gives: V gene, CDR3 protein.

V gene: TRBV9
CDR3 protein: CASSVSPQGVNTGELFF

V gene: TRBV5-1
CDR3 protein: CASSLAGEVNEQFF

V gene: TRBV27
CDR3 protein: CASSLSPGGFTEAFF

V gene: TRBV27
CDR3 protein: CATRRGYTEAFF

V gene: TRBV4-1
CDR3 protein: CASSQGAGRATDTQYF

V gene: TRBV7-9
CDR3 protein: CASSSGSVYNEQFF

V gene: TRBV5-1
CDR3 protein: CASSFDYLEQYF

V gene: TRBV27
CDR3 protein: CASSLPGHHEQYF

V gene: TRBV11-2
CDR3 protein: CASSLGLEQETQYF

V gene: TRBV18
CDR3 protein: CASSPWGEETQYF

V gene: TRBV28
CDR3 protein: CASFRGSPIYGYTF

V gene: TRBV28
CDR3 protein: CASSFFLGGYGYTF

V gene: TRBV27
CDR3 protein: CASSLRGTAWGYTF

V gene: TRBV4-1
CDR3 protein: CASSQEEAEFTDTQYF

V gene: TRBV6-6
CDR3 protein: CASSSRQAVDTIYF

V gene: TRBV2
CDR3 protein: CASSGTSGRLTNNEQFF

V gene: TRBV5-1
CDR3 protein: CASGTSGAYEQYF

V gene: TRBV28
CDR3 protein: CASSRRQGAPDTQYF

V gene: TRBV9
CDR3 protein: CASSGHTPGQGGVYEQYF

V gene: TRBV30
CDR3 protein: CAWSVEGGQIF

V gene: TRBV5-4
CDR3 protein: CASSLDSDGLGETQYF

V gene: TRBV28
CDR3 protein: CASIPGLADTGELLF

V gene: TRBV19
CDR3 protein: CASSIVHHNEQFF

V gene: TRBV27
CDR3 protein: CASSPPTGGASTDTQYF

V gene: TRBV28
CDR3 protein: CASSPAVAVETQYF

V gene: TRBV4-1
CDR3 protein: CASSQESGRADIQYF

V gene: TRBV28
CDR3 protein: CASSFDARLAGGLDTQYF

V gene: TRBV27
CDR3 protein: CASSSLTGVRQPQHF

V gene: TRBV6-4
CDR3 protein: CASSDTLGYGYTF

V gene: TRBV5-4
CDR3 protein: CASSFATSGEQYF

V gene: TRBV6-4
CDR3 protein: CASSDQANTEAFF

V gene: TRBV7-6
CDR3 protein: CASSLSGGFSPLHF

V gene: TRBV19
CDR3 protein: CASSLAGIYNEQFF

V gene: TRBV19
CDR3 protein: CASTPSSGARSYNEQFF

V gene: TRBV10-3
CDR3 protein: CAISEFTSFDTQYF

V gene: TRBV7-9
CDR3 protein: CASSPATAGEETQYF

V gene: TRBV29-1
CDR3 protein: CSVGTGGYEQYF

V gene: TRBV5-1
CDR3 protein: CASSPGLAGDNEQFF

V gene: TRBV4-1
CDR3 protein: CASSPPVGGGPSEQYF

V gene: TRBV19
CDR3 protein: CASQGVILTTGGQPQHF

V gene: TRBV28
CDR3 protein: CASSFPPAQGATNEKLFF